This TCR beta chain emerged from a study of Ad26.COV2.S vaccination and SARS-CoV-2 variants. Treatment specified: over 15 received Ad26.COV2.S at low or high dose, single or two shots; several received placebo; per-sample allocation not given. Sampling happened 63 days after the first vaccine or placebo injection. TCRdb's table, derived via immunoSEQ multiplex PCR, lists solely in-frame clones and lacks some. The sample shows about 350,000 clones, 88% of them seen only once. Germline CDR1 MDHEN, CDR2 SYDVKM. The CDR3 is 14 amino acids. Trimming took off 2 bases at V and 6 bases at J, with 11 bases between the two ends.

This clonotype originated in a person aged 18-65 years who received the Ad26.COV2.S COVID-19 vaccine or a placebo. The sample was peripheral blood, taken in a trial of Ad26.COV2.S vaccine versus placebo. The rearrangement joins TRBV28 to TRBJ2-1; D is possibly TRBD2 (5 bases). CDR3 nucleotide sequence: TGTGCCAGCAGTTTAGAGCTAGCATTCAATGAGCAGTTCTTC. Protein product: CASSLELAFNEQFF.